These 19 T cell receptor beta chains came from one sample sequenced in a study of T-cell memory formation after mild COVID-19. In TCRdb, the 5' RACE reads were re-called with MiXCR into one record per CDR3 protein. The sample yields approximately 290,000 distinct CDR3 sequences, 15% to 20% seen once. The sequenced material came from PBMCs or a T cell subset sorted from them (not recorded which). The receptor set was obtained from a man between 18 and 35 years old who had mild COVID-19 (a few samples of this study predate the infection). Cell type and time point are not known.

This chain joins TRBV10-3 and TRBJ2-3, with 8 bases fitting TRBD1. The CDR3 runs 16 residues. Per the germline V gene, CDR1 is ENHRY and CDR2 is SYGVKD. V was pared by 3 bases and J by 8 bases, with 13 bases of the junction left unmatched. The CDR3 sequence: CAISDYGQGTSSTQYF. DNA for the CDR3: TGTGCCATCAGTGATTACGGACAGGGAACTTCAAGTACGCAGTATTTT.

This chain connects TRBV27 to TRBJ2-5, with D perhaps TRBD2 (6 bases). Germline V gives CDR1 MNHEY, CDR2 SMNVEV (reference sequence). V was pared by 5 bases and J by 5 bases, with 18 bases between. The CDR3 sequence is 15 residues long. The CDR3 here is CASSLIGAGGETQYF. Written as DNA, the CDR3 is TGTGCCAGCAGTCTCATCGGGGCCGGAGGGGAGACCCAGTACTTC.

This clonotype was detected once. This chain connects TRBV7-2 to TRBJ2-3, with D possibly being TRBD1 or TRBD2 (5 bases each). The CDR3 runs 14 residues. Trimming shortened V by 5 bases and J by 7 bases, and 16 bases separated the two germline ends. Germline assignment: CDR1 SGHTA and CDR2 FQGNSA. CDR3 nucleotide sequence: TGTGCCAGCAGCCCCCCGGGGCTAAGAAATACGCAGTATTTT. Translated: CASSPPGLRNTQYF.

The rearrangement joins TRBV9 to TRBJ2-4; D is perhaps TRBD2 (6 bases). Germline-derived CDR1 and CDR2 are SGDLS and YYNGEE. This CDR3 region has 14 residues. Trimming stripped 4 bases from V and 4 bases from J, with 12 bases between. The CDR3 is CASSRSGYKNIQYF. The CDR3 DNA reads as TGTGCCAGCAGCCGGAGCGGGTATAAAAACATTCAGTACTTC.

This CDR3 is CASSYSGHSYEQYF. Written as DNA, the CDR3 is TGTGCCAGCAGTTACTCGGGACATTCCTACGAGCAGTACTTC. The chain recombines TRBV6-2 or TRBV6-3 with TRBJ2-7, with D perhaps TRBD1 (6 bases). The CDR3 totals 14 residues. CDR1 MNHEY and CDR2 SVGEGT come from the germline V gene. Trimming took 0 bases from V and 1 from J, leaving 7 bases between them.

This clonotype has a handful of counts. The chain is built from TRBV29-1 and TRBJ2-5, with D perhaps TRBD1 (5 bases). Trimming shortened V by 1 base and J by 5 bases, and 14 bases separated the two germline ends. CDR1 and CDR2 (germline): SQVTM, ANQGSEA. The CDR3 consists of 14 residues. The CDR3 bases are TGCAGCGTTGAAGCTCGGTTTCAGGGTGAGACCCAGTACTTC. Amino acid sequence: CSVEARFQGETQYF.

Only a few counts were recorded for this clonotype. The chain employs TRBV4-1 and TRBJ2-5, with D possibly TRBD1 on 5 matching bases. V was pared by 7 bases and J by 3 bases, with 21 bases between. CDR1 MGHRA and CDR2 YSYEKL come from the germline V gene. This CDR3 spans 16 amino acids. This chain's CDR3 is CASKPLWGRVEETQYF. CDR3 sequence (DNA): TGCGCCAGCAAACCTCTCTGGGGCAGGGTAGAAGAGACCCAGTACTTC.

The chain links TRBV3-2 to TRBJ2-7; the D call in the table, TRBD1, was not verified against the DNA. TRBV3-2 counts as a pseudogene. CDR3 length: 19 residues. CDR3 sequence (DNA): TGTGCCAGCAGCCTCCGGGACAGGGCCTCCGGACTGTCCTCCTACGAGCAGTACTTC. Amino acid sequence: CASSLRDRASGLSSYEQYF.

This clonotype has at least ten counts. The rearrangement links TRBV7-2 to TRBJ1-4; D is uncertain. Germline assignment: CDR1 SGHTA and CDR2 FQGNSA. V lost 1 base and J 0 bases, leaving 6 bases between the germline ends. CDR3 length: 15 residues. The CDR3 DNA sequence: TGTGCCAGCAGCTTAGGAAGGGCAACTAATGAAAAACTGTTTTTT. This translates into CASSLGRATNEKLFF.

This chain connects TRBV6-2 or TRBV6-3 to TRBJ1-5; 7 bases are shared with TRBD1. V lost 11 bases to trimming and J lost 0 bases; unmatched junction nucleotides: 10. CDR3 length equals 15 residues. The germline V gene encodes CDR1 MNHEY and CDR2 SVGEGT. The CDR3 sequence: CAARRDRNSNQPQHF. DNA of the CDR3: TGTGCCGCGCGAAGGGACAGAAATAGCAATCAGCCCCAGCATTTT.

A few counts support this clonotype. This sequence joins TRBV10-3 and TRBJ2-5; D is ambiguous. Trimming removed 7 bases from V and 4 bases from J, with 10 bases in between. The CDR3 has 12 amino acids. CDR1 is ENHRY, CDR2 SYGVKD, per germline. This CDR3 reads CAINEGAETQYF. For the CDR3, the DNA is TGTGCCATCAACGAAGGTGCAGAGACCCAGTACTTC.

This clonotype was observed a handful of times. The J gene is TRBJ1-2, the V gene TRBV5-6; no clear D. CDR3 length: 13 residues. V was shortened by 1 base and J by 8 bases, with 12 bases between the two germline ends. In germline, CDR1 is SGHDT, CDR2 YYEEEE. The chain's CDR3 is CASSLPGAGGYTF. The CDR3 bases are TGTGCCAGCAGCTTGCCAGGCGCGGGCGGCTACACCTTC.

This clonotype has just a few counts. V usage is TRBV5-1 and J usage is TRBJ1-2; no clear D. The V gene's germline CDR1 is SGHRS and CDR2 YFSETQ. The CDR3 length is 15 residues. V lost 0 bases, J lost 4 bases, and 13 bases lay in between. CDR3 amino acids: CASSLDGVGSYGYTF. CDR3 DNA sequence: TGCGCCAGCAGCTTGGATGGGGTGGGTAGCTATGGCTACACCTTC.

This clonotype was seen ten or more times. The genes are TRBV6-5 and TRBJ1-2, with D perhaps TRBD1 (5 bases). The V and J ends lost 0 bases and 7 bases respectively, with 12 bases between them. CDR1 is MNHEY, CDR2 SVGAGI, per germline. The CDR3 runs 14 residues. The CDR3 loop reads CASSYSRGAFGYTF. The CDR3 DNA is TGTGCCAGCAGTTACTCCCGGGGCGCATTTGGCTACACCTTC.

This clonotype showed up just a few times. The genes are TRBV6-5 and TRBJ1-2, with D perhaps TRBD1 (5 bases). This CDR3 comprises 15 residues. V was shortened by 4 bases and J by 3 bases, with 15 bases between the two germline ends. Germline assignment: CDR1 MNHEY and CDR2 SVGAGI. The chain's CDR3 is CASSSSGGADYGYTF. Written as DNA, the CDR3 is TGTGCCAGCAGTTCCTCGGGAGGGGCAGACTATGGCTACACCTTC.

The gene calls are TRBV4-1 and TRBJ2-5; TRBD2 matches at 10 bases. The length of the CDR3 is 15 residues. CDR1 MGHRA and CDR2 YSYEKL come from the germline V gene. With 6 bases clipped from V and 3 bases from J, the junction kept 7 bases outside the gene matches. In DNA, the CDR3 is TGCGCCAGCAGGCCACAAACTAGCGGGGAAGAGACCCAGTACTTC. Amino acids: CASRPQTSGEETQYF.

This clonotype showed up just a few times. The chain joins TRBV12-3 or TRBV12-4 to TRBJ2-7, with 9 bases identical to TRBD2. CDR3 length equals 14 residues. Trimming at V came to 7 bases and at J to 2 bases, leaving 6 bases not matched to a gene. The CDR3 protein is CASTSLAGTYEQYF. CDR3 nucleotides: TGTGCCAGCACTTCTCTAGCGGGGACCTACGAGCAGTACTTC.

The V call is TRBV27, the J call TRBJ1-1; D call uncertain. V was pared by 5 bases and J by 0 bases, with 10 bases between. Germline V gene lookup returns CDR1 MNHEY and CDR2 SMNVEV (reference sequence). The CDR3 is 14 amino acids. The CDR3 reads CASSPDGMNTEAFF. The CDR3 DNA is TGTGCCAGCAGTCCCGACGGAATGAACACTGAAGCTTTCTTT.

This chain connects TRBV10-3 to TRBJ2-3; TRBD2 agrees at 9 bases. This CDR3 region has 15 residues. CDR1 and CDR2 from the germline V gene are ENHRY and SYGVKD. Trimming cost V 5 bases and J 2 bases; bases outside gene matches: 5. Here the CDR3 reads CAISHSGGHTDTQYF. DNA of the CDR3: TGTGCCATCAGTCATAGCGGGGGTCACACAGATACGCAGTATTTT.